This section outlines one TCR beta chain sequence together with its context. V was pared by 4 bases and J by 3 bases, with 5 bases of the junction left unmatched. The CDR3 length is 14 residues. Germline CDR1 and CDR2: SGHTA and FQGTGA. The record originates from a study of Graves' ophthalmopathy and Graves' hyperthyroidism. Overall study: Peripheral blood (taken before any treatment) was collected at initial diagnosis.

The study amplified TCR beta CDR3 regions using RNA transcripts. Amplification began with first-round RT-PCR using HTBI primers, then second-round multiplex PCR was performed. MiXCR, applied by TCRdb to the multiplex PCR reads, yields one record per CDR3 protein. Here the sample spans a few hundred thousand distinct CDR3 sequences, 20% to 25% being singletons. The sequencing input was peripheral blood. This chain connects TRBV7-3 to TRBJ2-5, with TRBD2 identical over 7 bases. This clonotype originated in a woman aged 45-65 years with Graves' ophthalmopathy. The CDR3 sequence is CASSSGLGEETQYF. DNA of the CDR3: TGTGCCAGCAGCTCCGGACTAGGAGAAGAGACCCAGTACTTC. Looking up the rest from reference TRBV7-3 and TRBJ2-5 gives the full variable domain: GAGVSQTPSNKVTEKGKYVELRCDPISGHTALYWYRQSLGQGPEFLIYFQGTGAADDSGLPNDRFFAVRPEGSVSTLKIQRTERGDSAVYLCASSSGLGEETQYFGPGTRLLVL.